These 17 T cell receptor beta chains share one sample of origin, sequenced in a study of human T cells and chemical hapten exposure. One entry per CDR3 protein results from TCRdb running MiXCR on the RACE reads. The profile shows 280,000 or so distinct CDR3 sequences, roughly 7.4% of them singletons. Described time point: pre-sensitization, week 0. Indicated treatment: therapeutic diphenylcyclopropenone sensitization with weekly scalp DPC. The sample was whole blood, taken in connection with sensitization to the hapten diphenylcyclopropenone (DPC). The receptors originated from a man between 18 and 35 years old with alopecia areata. Some clones in this sample may be carry-over from other donors' samples.

There are a few counts of this clonotype. CDR3 in amino acids: CASSPSPGANVLTF. The CDR3 DNA is TGCGCCAGCAGCCCTAGTCCTGGGGCCAACGTCCTGACTTTC. The chain couples TRBV4-3 to TRBJ2-6; D gene unclear. Germline V gene lookup returns CDR1 LGHNA and CDR2 YSLEER. Trimming removed 4 bases at V and 2 bases at J, with 6 bases between. The CDR3 runs 14 residues.

This clonotype was detected many times. The chain employs TRBV4-2 and TRBJ1-1; tentative D call: TRBD1 (5 bases). Trimming shortened V by 3 bases and J by 2 bases, and 16 bases separated the two germline ends. This CDR3 has 16 residues. Per the germline V gene, CDR1 is LGHNA and CDR2 is YNFKEQ. The CDR3 is CASSHRGEGPNTEAFF. The DNA of the CDR3 is TGTGCCAGCAGCCACCGAGGAGAGGGGCCCAACACTGAAGCTTTCTTT.

A few counts support this clonotype. The J gene is TRBJ1-5, the V gene TRBV20-1, with D possibly matching TRBD1 (6 bases). The CDR3 is made up of 13 amino acids. Germline V lookup: CDR1 DFQATT, CDR2 SNEGSKA (reference sequence). Between the trimmed V and J ends, which lost 3 bases and 6 bases, there was a span of 12 bases. This CDR3 reads CSASRGHGQPQHF. CDR3 in DNA: TGCAGTGCTAGCCGGGGGCATGGTCAGCCCCAGCATTTT.

On this clonotype: Germline is not matched at one junction end, which may reflect a read error. V usage is TRBV12-3 or TRBV12-4 and J usage is TRBJ1-5; possible D gene TRBD1, 5 bases. This CDR3 is 13 amino acids long. CDR3 sequence (DNA): TGTGCCAGCACACAGGCGCCGAATCAGCCCGAGCATTTT. Protein sequence: CASTQAPNQPEHF.

This clonotype was seen repeatedly, ten times or more. The chain has TRBV5-1 and TRBJ2-3; TRBD1 aligns across 9 bases. From germline, CDR1 is SGHRS and CDR2 YFSETQ. V was clipped by 4 bases and J by 2 bases; unmatched bases: 8. The CDR3 sequence is 16 residues long. CDR3 loop: CASSGNRGPLTDTQYF. For the CDR3, the DNA is TGCGCCAGCAGCGGCAACAGGGGGCCGCTCACAGATACGCAGTATTTT.

This chain links TRBV19 with TRBJ1-2; TRBD1 matches 7 bases. The CDR3 totals 12 residues. Germline-derived CDR1 and CDR2 are LNHDA and SQIVND (reference sequence). V lost 9 bases to trimming and J lost 7 bases; unmatched junction nucleotides: 8. The CDR3 DNA follows: TGTGCCAGCCATGACAGGGAAATTGGCTACACCTTC. As protein: CASHDREIGYTF.

V gene TRBV7-3 combines with J gene TRBJ1-2, with 9 bases aligning to TRBD1. CDR1 is SGHTA and CDR2 is FQGTGA in the germline V gene. The CDR3 has 15 residues. Trimming cost V 5 bases and J 4 bases; bases outside gene matches: 8. The DNA of the CDR3 is TGTGCCAGCAGCCCAGGGACAGGGCGGGGCTATGGCTACACCTTC. Translated: CASSPGTGRGYGYTF.

This clonotype showed up just a few times. The J gene is TRBJ1-1, the V gene TRBV29-1, with 7 bases fitting TRBD1. CDR1 and CDR2 (germline): SQVTM, ANQGSEA. This CDR3 is 12 amino acids long. The V and J ends lost 7 bases and 8 bases, in that order; junction bases with no gene match: 10. For the CDR3, the DNA is TGCAGCGCCGAAGGGGGCCTCAGGGAAGCTTTCTTT. Encoded protein: CSAEGGLREAFF.

The genes are TRBV7-9 and TRBJ2-5; possibly TRBD1 or TRBD2 for D (5 bases each). V lost 5 bases and J lost 3, with 13 bases in between. CDR3 size: 14 residues. Germline V gene data show CDR1 as SEHNR and CDR2 as FQNEAQ (reference sequence). CDR3 coding DNA: TGTGCCAGCAGCCGTGGGGGTCGCGAAGAGACCCAGTACTTC. It yields the protein CASSRGGREETQYF.

This chain connects TRBV7-8 to TRBJ2-1; D unclear. Trimming removed 4 bases from V and 10 bases from J, with 14 bases in between. The CDR3 runs to 13 residues. CDR1 and CDR2 (germline): SGHVS, FQNEAQ. The CDR3 spells CASSSSRSGEQFF. CDR3 DNA: TGTGCCAGCAGCTCCAGTCGGAGTGGAGAGCAGTTCTTC.

This clonotype was counted a few times. The chain carries TRBV20-1 and TRBJ2-3, with D tentatively TRBD2 (6 bases). The CDR3 has 15 amino acids. The V end lost 3 bases, the J end lost 0 bases, and 13 bases lay between the germline ends. The germline V gene encodes CDR1 DFQATT and CDR2 SNEGSKA (reference sequence). The CDR3 spells CSARAAGASTDTQYF. The DNA for the CDR3 is TGCAGTGCTAGGGCAGCGGGTGCTAGCACAGATACGCAGTATTTT.

This chain joins TRBV4-2 and TRBJ2-7; D gene uncertain. Trimming left V 0 bases short and J 1 base short, with 10 bases between. Germline CDR1 is LGHNA and CDR2 is YNFKEQ. This CDR3 region has 15 residues. CDR3 in amino acids: CASSQDRAESYEQYF. CDR3 in DNA: TGTGCCAGCAGCCAAGATAGGGCAGAGTCCTACGAGCAGTACTTC.

The CDR3 nucleotides are TGTGCCATACAGGGGGGGAGCACTGAAGCTTTCTTT. Translating gives CAIQGGSTEAFF. The chain recombines TRBV10-3 with TRBJ1-1, with TRBD1 identical over 8 bases. The ends lost 9 bases at V and 4 bases at J; junction bases unmatched: 4. The CDR3 sequence is 12 residues long. Looked up from germline, CDR1 is ENHRY and CDR2 is SYGVKD.

The rearrangement uses TRBV7-2 and TRBJ2-3; 9 bases align to TRBD1. V shed 2 bases, J shed 1 base, and the junction held 4 bases outside the gene matches. The CDR3 spans 16 residues. Germline loops: CDR1 SGHTA, CDR2 FQGNSA. The DNA for the CDR3 is TGTGCCAGCAGCTTACCGACAGGGGGACGCACAGATACGCAGTATTTT. As protein: CASSLPTGGRTDTQYF.

At least ten counts were recorded for this clonotype. This chain joins TRBV7-2 and TRBJ1-4; D call uncertain. The length of the CDR3 is 14 residues. V was cut by 1 base and J by 8 bases, with 11 bases left in between. Germline CDR1 and CDR2: SGHTA and FQGNSA. CDR3 nucleotide sequence: TGTGCCAGCAGCTTAGGAGGTTCCAACGAAAAACTGTTTTTT. It encodes CASSLGGSNEKLFF.

The J gene is TRBJ1-4, the V gene TRBV19; D gene unclear. There are 14 residues in the CDR3. Looked up from germline, CDR1 is LNHDA and CDR2 is SQIVND (reference sequence). V lost 6 bases, J lost 4 bases, and 12 bases lay in between. The CDR3 DNA is TGTGCCAGTAGCAACAGAGAAGTTAATGAAAAACTGTTTTTT. Encoded protein: CASSNREVNEKLFF.

This rearrangement joins TRBV5-1 to TRBJ1-1; tentatively, D is TRBD1 (6 bases). Germline lookup yields CDR1 SGHRS and CDR2 YFSETQ. V shed 5 bases and J shed 3 bases, with 14 bases lying between them. The length of the CDR3 is 14 residues. The CDR3: CASSLQGQDTEAFF. In DNA form, the CDR3 reads TGCGCCAGCAGTTTACAGGGCCAGGACACTGAAGCTTTCTTT.